This T cell receptor beta chain originates from a study of T cells in Graves' hyperthyroidism and ophthalmopathy. Study-wide points: Stable hyperthyroidism and ophthalmopathy were separated using 13 V-J signatures. Most thyroid-expanded clonotypes above 0.001 were also found in blood.

V shed 5 bases and J 4 bases; nucleotides not matched to a gene: 4. CDR3 length equals 13 residues. CDR1 is SQVTM, CDR2 ANQGSEA, per germline. In its sample, this clonotype was seen many times. Its antigen remains unknown. Hyperthyroidism, newly diagnosed and lasting under 2 months, affected patients aged 18 to 65. From 10 ml of fresh peripheral blood, PBMCs were isolated. Amplified TCR beta CDR3 regions came from RNA transcripts. TCR CDR3 underwent first-round RT-PCR with the HTBI primer set. TCRdb analysed the multiplex PCR reads with MiXCR anew, one entry per CDR3 protein. The top ten hold around 29% of the sample, which has about 680,000 distinct CDR3 sequences, under 45% seen once.

Sequences were obtained from blood. This clonotype was obtained from a woman between 40 and 50 years old with Graves' hyperthyroidism. This chain uses TRBV29-1 with TRBJ1-3; TRBD1 agrees at 8 bases. Here the CDR3 DNA reads TGCAGCGTTTTGGACAGGGTGGGAAACACCATATATTTT. Translated, it gives CSVLDRVGNTIYF.